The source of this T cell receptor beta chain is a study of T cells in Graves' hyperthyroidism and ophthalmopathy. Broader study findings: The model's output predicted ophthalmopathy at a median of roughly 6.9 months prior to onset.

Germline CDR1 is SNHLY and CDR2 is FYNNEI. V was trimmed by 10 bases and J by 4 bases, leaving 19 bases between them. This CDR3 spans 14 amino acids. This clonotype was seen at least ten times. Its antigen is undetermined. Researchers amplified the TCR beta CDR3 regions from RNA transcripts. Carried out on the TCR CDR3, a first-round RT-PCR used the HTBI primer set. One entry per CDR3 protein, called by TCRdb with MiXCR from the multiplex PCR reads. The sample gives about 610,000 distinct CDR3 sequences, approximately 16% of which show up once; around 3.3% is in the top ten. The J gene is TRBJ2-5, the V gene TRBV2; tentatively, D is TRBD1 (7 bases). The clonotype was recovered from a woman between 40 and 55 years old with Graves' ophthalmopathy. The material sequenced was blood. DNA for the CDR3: TGTGCCACGCGGGGACAGCTAGAGGGAGAGACCCAGTACTTC. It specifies CATRGQLEGETQYF.